These 27 T cell receptor beta chains share one sample of origin, sequenced in a study of blood T cell repertoires in COVID-19. Here immunoSEQ multiplex PCR was the method, and the copy in TCRdb shows in-frame clones only, minus some. The sample yields some 180,000 clones, about 80% seen once. The source material was peripheral blood. The source of these receptors is a woman aged 45-65 years with active or convalescent COVID-19.

This chain connects TRBV5-1 to TRBJ2-3; 7 bases are shared with TRBD2. The CDR3 extends over 15 amino acids. Germline V CDR1 and CDR2: SGHRS, YFSETQ. Trimming at V came to 1 base and at J to 3 bases, leaving 5 bases not matched to a gene. The DNA of the CDR3 is TGCGCCAGCAGCTTGATGGGACTACAAACAGATACGCAGTATTTT. It codes for CASSLMGLQTDTQYF. The complete variable domain, with remaining parts taken from reference TRBV5-1 and TRBJ2-3, reads KAGVTQTPRYLIKTRGQQVTLSCSPISGHRSVSWYQQTPGQGLQFLFEYFSETQRNKGNFPGRFSGRQFSNSRSEMNVSTLELGDSALYLCASSLMGLQTDTQYFGPGTRLTVL.

This chain joins TRBV12-5 and TRBJ1-1; D is unclear. The CDR3 is 13 amino acids. V was trimmed by 1 base and J by 2 bases, leaving 5 bases between them. CDR1 LGHNT and CDR2 FRNRAP come from the germline V gene. CDR3 amino acids: CASGLGLNTEAFF. The CDR3 coding sequence is TGTGCTAGTGGTTTGGGACTTAACACTGAAGCTTTCTTT.

V gene TRBV5-1 combines with J gene TRBJ2-7; D is unresolved. The germline CDR1 and CDR2 sequences are SGHRS and YFSETQ. The V end lost 2 bases, the J end lost 0 bases, and 15 bases lay between the germline ends. This CDR3 comprises 16 residues. The CDR3 DNA reads TGCGCCAGCAGCTTAACCAGTGACACCTACTCCTACGAGCAGTACTTC. Translated: CASSLTSDTYSYEQYF.

This sequence joins TRBV11-2 and TRBJ2-3; 11 bases line up with TRBD2. V lost 0 bases and J lost 5; bases outside the gene matches: 16. The CDR3 has 20 residues. Germline lookup yields CDR1 SGHAT and CDR2 FQNNGV. DNA of the CDR3: TGTGCCAGCAGCTTAGATCTCGAGGGAACTAGCGGGGGCGCGAGAGATACGCAGTATTTT. Its protein is CASSLDLEGTSGGARDTQYF.

The chain combines TRBV9 with TRBJ1-3, with no clear D. Germline lookup yields CDR1 SGDLS and CDR2 YYNGEE. The CDR3 consists of 18 residues. Trimming left V 0 bases short and J 0 bases short, with 16 bases between. The CDR3 DNA is TGTGCCAGCAGCGTAGGATTGAGTCTGTTGAGCTCTGGAAACACCATATATTTT. Its translation: CASSVGLSLLSSGNTIYF.

V usage is TRBV11-2 and J usage is TRBJ1-6, with 10 bases lining up with TRBD1. The V and J ends lost 5 bases and 6 bases, in that order; junction bases with no gene match: 4. This CDR3 has 15 residues. Germline-derived CDR1 and CDR2 are SGHAT and FQNNGV. The DNA for the CDR3 is TGTGCCAGCAGCCCCTGGGACAGGGGTAATTCACCCCTCCACTTT. It encodes CASSPWDRGNSPLHF.

The J gene is TRBJ1-6, the V gene TRBV5-3; D is perhaps TRBD1 (5 bases). TRBV5-3 is an ORF, and what it does is uncertain. This CDR3 has 16 amino acids. V was clipped by 3 bases and J by 4 bases, with 14 bases between them. The CDR3 loop reads CARSWGVAGYNSPLHF. CDR3 nucleotide sequence: TGTGCCAGAAGCTGGGGGGTTGCAGGATATAATTCACCCCTCCACTTT.

This chain uses TRBV19 with TRBJ1-4; 8 bases agree with TRBD1. Germline V gene data show CDR1 as LNHDA and CDR2 as SQIVND (reference sequence). J lost 7 bases, V lost 5 bases, and 6 bases had no gene match. This CDR3 has 14 residues. CDR3 nucleotides: TGTGCCAGTAGTGCGGACAGGGCGAGTGAAAAACTGTTTTTT. Amino acid sequence: CASSADRASEKLFF.

This clone occurred once. Other DNA sequences in this specimen translate into the identical CDR3. The chain joins TRBV6-2 or TRBV6-3 to TRBJ2-2; 8 nucleotides line up with TRBD1. The CDR3 totals 14 residues. V shed 6 bases, J shed 7 bases, and the junction held 7 bases outside the gene matches. Germline V CDR1 and CDR2: MNHEY, SVGEGT. The DNA of the CDR3 is TGTGCCAGCAGCCGCAGACAGGGGCACGGGGAGCTGTTTTTT. The encoded protein is CASSRRQGHGELFF.

This clone was picked up one time. V and J are TRBV2 and TRBJ1-5; the D is unclear. Germline lookup yields CDR1 SNHLY and CDR2 FYNNEI. The CDR3 contains 16 residues. The V gene lost 3 bases and the J gene lost 2 bases, with 14 bases spanning the gap. CDR3 sequence reads: CASSDGGPIGNQPQHF. Here the CDR3 DNA reads TGTGCCAGCAGTGATGGCGGTCCTATAGGCAATCAGCCCCAGCATTTT.

The rearrangement links TRBV7-9 to TRBJ1-1; D not resolved. Trimming removed 4 bases at V and 1 base at J, with 10 bases between. The CDR3 length is 14 residues. Germline CDR1 SEHNR, CDR2 FQNEAQ (reference sequence). For the CDR3, the DNA is TGTGCCAGCAGCTCCTGGCCCTCGAACACTGAAGCTTTCTTT. Translation: CASSSWPSNTEAFF.

The sample holds many counts of this clone. Other DNA sequences in this specimen translate into the identical CDR3. The chain is built from TRBV28 and TRBJ1-6; D may be TRBD1 (6 bases). V was trimmed by 0 bases and J by 9 bases, leaving 9 bases between them. There are 14 residues in the CDR3. Germline V CDR1 and CDR2: MDHEN, SYDVKM. CDR3 coding DNA: TGTGCCAGCAGTTTATGGGACAGCCGTTCACCCCTCCACTTT. Protein: CASSLWDSRSPLHF.

The J gene is TRBJ2-2, the V gene TRBV7-3; no clear D. Trimming shortened V by 2 bases and J by 0 bases, and 7 bases separated the two germline ends. Germline-derived CDR1 and CDR2 are SGHTA and FQGTGA. This CDR3 region has 15 residues. Here the CDR3 DNA reads TGTGCCAGCAGCTTAGTGCCAGCGAACACCGGGGAGCTGTTTTTT. Amino acids: CASSLVPANTGELFF.

The CDR3 loop is CASSSVGQGVQPQHF. The CDR3 nucleotides are TGTGCCAGCAGCAGCGTTGGACAGGGGGTTCAGCCCCAGCATTTT. The gene calls are TRBV4-2 and TRBJ1-5, with TRBD1 identical over 10 bases. V lost 5 bases to trimming and J lost 6 bases; unmatched junction nucleotides: 7. Germline CDR1 and CDR2: LGHNA and YNFKEQ. The CDR3 has 15 amino acids.

The chain recombines TRBV6-5 with TRBJ1-2; 12 bases agree with TRBD1. V trimming: 6 bases; J trimming: 4 bases; junction bases outside the gene matches: 6. CDR1 and CDR2 (germline): MNHEY, SVGAGI. The CDR3 contains 15 residues. CDR3 sequence: CASRNPGQGAYGYTF. For the CDR3, the DNA is TGTGCCAGCAGGAACCCGGGACAGGGGGCCTATGGCTACACCTTC.

The chain joins TRBV19 to TRBJ1-2, with D possibly TRBD1 on 6 matching bases. CDR1 is LNHDA and CDR2 is SQIVND in the germline V gene (reference sequence). V shed 10 bases and J shed 1 base, with 7 bases lying between them. The CDR3 has 11 amino acids. DNA for the CDR3: TGTGCCACACAGGGTAACTATGGCTACACCTTC. It is translated as CATQGNYGYTF.

The CDR3 protein is CASSAGQTYEQYF. DNA for the CDR3: TGTGCCAGCAGCGCAGGACAGACCTACGAGCAGTACTTC. The chain couples TRBV7-6 to TRBJ2-7, with D perhaps TRBD1 (6 bases). In germline, CDR1 is SGHVS, CDR2 FNYEAQ. The CDR3 loop spans 13 amino acids. V lost 5 bases to trimming and J lost 2 bases, with 10 bases between them.

This chain joins TRBV7-3 and TRBJ2-3; D is perhaps TRBD2 (6 bases). V was clipped by 5 bases and J by 2 bases, with 11 bases between them. CDR3 size: 14 residues. In germline, CDR1 is SGHTA, CDR2 FQGTGA. CDR3 region: CASSSRDFTDTQYF. The CDR3 DNA reads as TGTGCCAGCAGCAGTAGGGACTTCACAGATACGCAGTATTTT.

V usage is TRBV7-2 and J usage is TRBJ2-7; 11 bases are shared with TRBD1. The V segment lost 5 bases and the J segment 6 bases; nucleotides outside the gene matches: 6. This CDR3 contains 14 residues. The germline V gene has CDR1 SGHTA and CDR2 FQGNSA. The CDR3 sequence: CASSPGQGVREQYF. CDR3 coding DNA: TGTGCCAGCAGCCCGGGACAGGGGGTTCGCGAGCAGTACTTC.

The chain uses TRBV7-9 and TRBJ1-2, with 9 bases aligning to TRBD1. V was pared by 0 bases and J by 2 bases, with 7 bases of the junction left unmatched. In germline, CDR1 is SEHNR, CDR2 FQNEAQ (reference sequence). The CDR3 is 17 residues long. DNA of the CDR3: TGTGCCAGCAGCTTAGCGCGGGGGACAGGGCGGAACTATGGCTACACCTTC. Translation gives CASSLARGTGRNYGYTF.

The rearrangement uses TRBV11-2 and TRBJ2-5, with 12 positions matching TRBD1. In germline, CDR1 is SGHAT, CDR2 FQNNGV. Unmatched junction bases numbered 13, after V lost 5 bases and J lost 0 bases. CDR3 length equals 19 residues. The CDR3 is CASSQRRDRGPLYQETQYF. DNA of the CDR3: TGTGCCAGCAGCCAGCGCCGGGACAGGGGGCCCCTTTACCAAGAGACCCAGTACTTC. Together with reference TRBV11-2 and TRBJ2-5, the CDR3 gives the full variable domain: EAGVAQSPRYKIIEKRQSVAFWCNPISGHATLYWYQQILGQGPKLLIQFQNNGVVDDSQLPKDRFSAERLKGVDSTLKIQPAKLEDSAVYLCASSQRRDRGPLYQETQYFGPGTRLLVL.

This clone has only a few counts. This chain links TRBV25-1 with TRBJ1-3, with D perhaps matching TRBD1 (5 bases). This CDR3 is built from 13 residues. Germline CDR1 reads MGHDK; CDR2 reads SYGVNS. Trimming left V 1 base short and J 5 bases short, with 6 bases between. The CDR3 bases are TGTGCCAGCAGTGAATCAGGGCGAAACACCATATATTTT. It is translated as CASSESGRNTIYF.

The chain couples TRBV30 to TRBJ2-3; 7 bases align to TRBD2. This CDR3 region has 14 residues. V lost 2 bases and J lost 4; bases outside the gene matches: 6. Germline CDR1 reads GTSNPN; CDR2 reads SVGIG (reference sequence). The CDR3 coding sequence is TGTGCCTGGAGTTTAGGTGGGGGGGCAGATACGCAGTATTTT. It is translated as CAWSLGGGADTQYF.

This clone was detected only a few times. This sequence joins TRBV7-8 and TRBJ1-2, with TRBD1 matching over 7 bases. The germline V gene encodes CDR1 SGHVS and CDR2 FQNEAQ. This CDR3 has 14 residues. Unmatched junction bases numbered 5, after V lost 5 bases and J lost 2 bases. DNA of the CDR3: TGTGCCAGCAGCGCCACGGGACAGAACTATGGCTACACCTTC. Translated: CASSATGQNYGYTF.

This chain joins TRBV7-8 and TRBJ1-4, with 10 positions matching TRBD1. The CDR3 covers 15 residues. The V gene's germline CDR1 is SGHVS and CDR2 FQNEAQ. The V segment lost 1 base and the J segment 5 bases; nucleotides outside the gene matches: 1. The CDR3 here is CASSLEDRGNEKLFF. The CDR3, as DNA: TGTGCCAGCAGCTTAGAGGACAGGGGGAATGAAAAACTGTTTTTT.

The chain links TRBV6-6 to TRBJ1-2, with 7 bases fitting TRBD1. Trimming removed 7 bases from V and 8 bases from J; junction bases left unmatched: 16. The CDR3 spans 15 residues. Germline CDR1 is MNHNY and CDR2 is SVGAGI (reference sequence). CDR3 in DNA: TGTGCCAGCACAATTACAACGGAGGGGGCAGGCGGCTACACCTTC. Protein: CASTITTEGAGGYTF.

In its sample, this clone was seen once. The chain uses TRBV6-2 or TRBV6-3 and TRBJ2-2; TRBD1 might be the D (5 bases). Germline CDR1 is MNHEY and CDR2 is SVGEGT. The CDR3 is 14 residues long. Trimming left V 0 bases short and J 6 bases short, with 8 bases between. The CDR3 DNA sequence: TGTGCCAGCAGTTACTCGCCAGGGTCCGGGGAGCTGTTTTTT. Its translation is CASSYSPGSGELFF.